The clone carrying this T cell receptor (beta chain) was counted at least ten times. Its specificity is unknown. Trimming removed 5 bases from V and 3 bases from J, with 17 bases in between. In germline, CDR1 is DFQATT, CDR2 SNEGSKA (reference sequence). The CDR3 has 14 residues. TCRdb redid the calling of the RT-PCR reads with MiXCR, one entry per CDR3 protein. The table records around 790,000 distinct CDR3 sequences, around 20% of them present only once. This entry belongs to a study of response to subunit inactivated influenza vaccine. Study-level findings and limits: The authors proposed limited new T cell recruitment per seasonal influenza vaccination.

The sequence derives from a man between 50 and 59 years old who received an inactivated influenza vaccine. The source was PBMCs from blood, collected 5 days after vaccination. The V gene is TRBV20-1, the J gene TRBJ2-7, with D tentatively TRBD2 (7 bases). In DNA form, the CDR3 reads TGCAGTGCTCCCAAGTCGGGGGGCGTCTACGAGCAGTACTTC. Translating gives CSAPKSGGVYEQYF.